The 4 T cell receptor beta chains presented below share a single source sample, sequenced in a study of cytomegalovirus exposure and HLA in healthy donors. The PCR made use of 60 Vbeta and 13 Jbeta primers. Sequenced by immunoSEQ multiplex PCR; TCRdb stores in-frame clones only, minus some. The sample holds roughly 180,000 clones, about 77% seen once. The sample comprised PBMCs. The receptors shown here come from a woman under 40 in good health and CMV-seropositive.

This clone was detected only a few times. The chain joins TRBV28 to TRBJ2-7; 14 bases line up with TRBD2. This CDR3 contains 15 residues. CDR1 is MDHEN and CDR2 is SYDVKM in the germline V gene. V was clipped by 6 bases and J by 10 bases; unmatched bases: 11. The CDR3 nucleotides read TGTGCCAGCAGGGGAGGGGGACTAGCGGGAGCTTCCCAGTACTTC. Protein: CASRGGGLAGASQYF.

This clone has a handful of counts. This chain joins TRBV7-9 and TRBJ2-7; D might be TRBD2 (5 bases). This CDR3 spans 16 amino acids. V lost 2 bases and J lost 3, with 17 bases in between. The germline gives CDR1 SEHNR, CDR2 FQNEAQ (reference sequence). In nucleotides, the CDR3 is TGTGCCAGCAGCTTAAGTGGGCGGGCTGGATACTACGAGCAGTACTTC. The encoded protein is CASSLSGRAGYYEQYF.

This chain connects TRBV5-1 to TRBJ1-5, with D possibly being TRBD1 (6 bases). V was clipped by 0 bases and J by 4 bases, with 8 bases between them. CDR3 size: 14 residues. Germline values: CDR1 SGHRS, CDR2 YFSETQ. CDR3 loop: CASSLETGNQPQHF. The CDR3 region has the DNA TGCGCCAGCAGCTTGGAGACAGGAAATCAGCCCCAGCATTTT.

The chain couples TRBV28 to TRBJ2-1, with D maybe TRBD1 (6 bases). There are 13 residues in the CDR3. Germline CDR1 MDHEN, CDR2 SYDVKM. Between the trimmed V and J ends, which lost 6 bases and 5 bases, there was a span of 11 bases. The CDR3 coding sequence is TGTGCCAGCAGACCTGACAGGCACAATGAGCAGTTCTTC. This translates into CASRPDRHNEQFF.